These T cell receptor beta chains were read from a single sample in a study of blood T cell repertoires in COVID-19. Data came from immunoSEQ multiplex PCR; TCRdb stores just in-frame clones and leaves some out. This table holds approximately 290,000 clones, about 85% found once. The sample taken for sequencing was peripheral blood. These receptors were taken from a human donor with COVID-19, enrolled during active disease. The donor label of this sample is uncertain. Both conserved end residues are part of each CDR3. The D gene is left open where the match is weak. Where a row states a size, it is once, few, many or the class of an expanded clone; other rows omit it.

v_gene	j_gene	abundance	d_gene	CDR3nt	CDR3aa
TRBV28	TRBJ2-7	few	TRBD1	TGTGCCAGTCTCGACAGGGGGTATTACGAGCAGTACTTC	CASLDRGYYEQYF
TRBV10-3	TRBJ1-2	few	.	TGTGCCACCCGTTCGGAACAGGGAAGCGGCTACACCTTC	CATRSEQGSGYTF
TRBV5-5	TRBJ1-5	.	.	TGTGCCAGCAGCTTGGAGGCAGTAGCTCAGCCCCAGCATTTT	CASSLEAVAQPQHF
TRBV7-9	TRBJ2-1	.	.	TGTGCCAGCAGCTTAGTAAACAATGAGCAGTTCTTC	CASSLVNNEQFF
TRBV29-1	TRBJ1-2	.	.	TGCAGCGACGCAGGGTTAGGTGGCTACACCTTC	CSDAGLGGYTF
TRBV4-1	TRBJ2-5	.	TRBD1	TGCGCCAGCAGAGGGACAGGCCAAGAGACCCAGTACTTC	CASRGTGQETQYF
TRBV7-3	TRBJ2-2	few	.	TGTGCCAGCAGCCAGGAAAGGACCGGGGAGCTGTTTTTT	CASSQERTGELFF
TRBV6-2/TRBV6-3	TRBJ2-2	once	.	TGTGCCAGCAGCTCGCAGGGGACCGGGGAGCTGTTTTTT	CASSSQGTGELFF
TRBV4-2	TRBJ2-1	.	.	TGTGCCAGCAGCCAAGGATGGACTGAGAGCTCCTACAATGAGCAGTTCTTC	CASSQGWTESSYNEQFF
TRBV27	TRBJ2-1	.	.	TGTGCCAGCAGTTTGGGGAGGTACAATGAGCAGTTCTTC	CASSLGRYNEQFF
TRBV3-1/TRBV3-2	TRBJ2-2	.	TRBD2	TGTGCCAGCAGCCAAGCAAGACTAGCGGGTACCGGGGAGCTGTTTTTT	CASSQARLAGTGELFF
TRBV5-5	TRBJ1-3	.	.	TGTGCCAGCAGCTTGGAAGCGGGCAGAACCTTACCCATATATTTT	CASSLEAGRTLPIYF
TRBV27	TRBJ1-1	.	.	TGTGCCAGCAGTTTAACGGCTCCCGTTGGGAGGGAAGCTTTCTTT	CASSLTAPVGREAFF
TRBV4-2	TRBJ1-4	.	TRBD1	TGTGCCAGCAGCCGACAGGGACAGGGGAATGAAAAACTGTTTTTT	CASSRQGQGNEKLFF
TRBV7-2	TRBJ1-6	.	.	TGTGCCAGCAGCCCGCGTTTGGGGGGGCGCGGGTCACCCCTCCACTTT	CASSPRLGGRGSPLHF
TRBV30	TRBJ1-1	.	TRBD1	TGTGCCTGGACAGGGGGCGAAGACACTGAAGCTTTCTTT	CAWTGGEDTEAFF
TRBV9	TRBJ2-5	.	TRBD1	TGTGCCAGCAGCATTCAGGACAGGTACCAAGAGACCCAGTACTTC	CASSIQDRYQETQYF
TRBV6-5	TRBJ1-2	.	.	TGTGCCAGCAGTCCGGACAGAGCAGGAACTTACACCTTC	CASSPDRAGTYTF
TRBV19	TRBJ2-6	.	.	TGTGCCAGTAGTATTCCCACTGCCTCTGGGGCCAACGTCCTGACTTTC	CASSIPTASGANVLTF
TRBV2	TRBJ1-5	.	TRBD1	TGTGCCAGCAGTGTAGACAGGGGGCTCCAGCCCCAGCATTTT	CASSVDRGLQPQHF
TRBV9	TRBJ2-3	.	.	TGTGCCAGCAGCGTAGTTGGAGGAGGGAAAGATACGCAGTATTTT	CASSVVGGGKDTQYF
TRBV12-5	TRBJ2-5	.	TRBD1	TGTGCTAGTGCCCAGGGGGCGCCCCAAGAGACCCAGTACTTC	CASAQGAPQETQYF
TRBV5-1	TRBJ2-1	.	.	TGCGCCAGCAGCTTGACGCTCGGAGACAATGAGCAGTTCTTC	CASSLTLGDNEQFF
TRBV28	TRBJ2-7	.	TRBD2	TGTGCCAGCAGTTTATTGGGGGAGGGCTACGAGCAGTACTTC	CASSLLGEGYEQYF
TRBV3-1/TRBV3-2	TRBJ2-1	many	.	TGTGCCAGCAGCCAAGCCCTTTTGGGGGCCTCCTACAATGAGCAGTTCTTC	CASSQALLGASYNEQFF
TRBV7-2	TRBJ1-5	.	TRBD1	TGTGCCAGCAGCCCCGACCGGGACAGGGGACGACAGCCCCAGCATTTT	CASSPDRDRGRQPQHF
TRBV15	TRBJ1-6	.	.	TGTGCCACCAGCGCGGGACTAGGAGGGGCCTATAATTCACCCCTCCACTTT	CATSAGLGGAYNSPLHF
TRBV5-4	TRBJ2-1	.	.	TGTGCCAGCAGCTTAGGCCAGGGATCCTACAATGAGCAGTTCTTC	CASSLGQGSYNEQFF
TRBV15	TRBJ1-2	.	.	TGTGCCACCAGCACTAGAACGACGGACTATGGCTACACCTTC	CATSTRTTDYGYTF
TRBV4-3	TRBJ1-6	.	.	TGCGCCAGCAGCCAAGATATAGCGGCTGCAGGCAGTTCACCCCTCCACTTT	CASSQDIAAAGSSPLHF
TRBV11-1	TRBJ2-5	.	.	TGTGCCAGCAGCCCCGATCGGGGGATCCAAGAGACCCAGTACTTC	CASSPDRGIQETQYF
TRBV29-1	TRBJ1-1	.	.	TGCAGCGCCAGGATAACTGAAGCTTTCTTT	CSARITEAFF
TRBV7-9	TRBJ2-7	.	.	TGTGCCAGCAGCTTACCGCAGGGGAGCGAACGCGAGCAGTACTTC	CASSLPQGSEREQYF
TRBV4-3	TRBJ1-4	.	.	TGCGCCAGCAGCCAAGATCCTGGCGGGAATGAAAAACTGTTTTTT	CASSQDPGGNEKLFF
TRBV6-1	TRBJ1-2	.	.	TGTGCCAGCAGTGAACATTCCGGCAGGGCCGGCTATGGCTACACCTTC	CASSEHSGRAGYGYTF
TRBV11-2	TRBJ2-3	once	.	TGTGCCAGCAGCCAGAATGGTCCGCAGTATTTT	CASSQNGPQYF
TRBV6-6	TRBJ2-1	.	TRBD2	TGTGCCAGCACCCCGCGACTAGCGGGCCCCTACAATGAGCAGTTCTTC	CASTPRLAGPYNEQFF
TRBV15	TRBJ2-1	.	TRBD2	TGTGCCACCAGCAGAGGACTAGCAAACAATGAGCAGTTCTTC	CATSRGLANNEQFF
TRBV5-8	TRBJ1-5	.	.	TGTGCCAGCAGCTTGCGGAGTTATAGCAATCAGCCCCAGCATTTT	CASSLRSYSNQPQHF
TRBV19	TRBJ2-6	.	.	TGTGCCAGTAGTATGGGAGGGACAGGAGCTGGGGCCAACGTCCTGACTTTC	CASSMGGTGAGANVLTF
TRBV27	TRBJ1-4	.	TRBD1	TGTGCCAGCAGTTTAAGGACAGGGGGCGAGGAAAAACTGTTTTTT	CASSLRTGGEEKLFF
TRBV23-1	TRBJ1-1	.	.	TGCGCCAGCAGTCATCCCCTAACCGCATCTACGAACACTGAAGCTTTCTTT	CASSHPLTASTNTEAFF
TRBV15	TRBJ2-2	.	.	TGTGCCACCAGCAGAGATCACGCGGGCACCGGGGAGCTGTTTTTT	CATSRDHAGTGELFF